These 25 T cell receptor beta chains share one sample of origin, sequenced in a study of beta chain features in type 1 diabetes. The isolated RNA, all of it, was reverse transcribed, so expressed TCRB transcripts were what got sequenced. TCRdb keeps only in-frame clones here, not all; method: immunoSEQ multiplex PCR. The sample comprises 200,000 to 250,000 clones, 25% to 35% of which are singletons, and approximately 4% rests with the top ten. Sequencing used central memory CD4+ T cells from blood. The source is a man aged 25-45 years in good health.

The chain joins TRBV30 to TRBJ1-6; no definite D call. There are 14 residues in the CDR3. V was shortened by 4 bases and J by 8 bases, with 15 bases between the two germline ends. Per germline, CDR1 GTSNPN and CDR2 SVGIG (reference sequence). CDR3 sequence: CAWMSEGTHSPLHF. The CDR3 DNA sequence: TGTGCCTGGATGTCGGAGGGAACACATTCACCCCTCCACTTT.

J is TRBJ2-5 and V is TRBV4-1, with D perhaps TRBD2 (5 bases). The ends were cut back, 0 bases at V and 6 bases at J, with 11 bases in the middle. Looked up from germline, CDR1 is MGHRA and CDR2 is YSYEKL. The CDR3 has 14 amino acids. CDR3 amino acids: CASSQDASWKTQYF. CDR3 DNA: TGCGCCAGCAGCCAAGACGCTAGCTGGAAGACCCAGTACTTC.

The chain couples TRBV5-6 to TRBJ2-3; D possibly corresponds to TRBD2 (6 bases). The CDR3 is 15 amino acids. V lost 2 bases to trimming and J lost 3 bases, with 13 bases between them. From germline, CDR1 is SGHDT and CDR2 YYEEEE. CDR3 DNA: TGTGCCAGCAGCTTATCGTCGGGAGCGACAGATACGCAGTATTTT. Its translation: CASSLSSGATDTQYF.

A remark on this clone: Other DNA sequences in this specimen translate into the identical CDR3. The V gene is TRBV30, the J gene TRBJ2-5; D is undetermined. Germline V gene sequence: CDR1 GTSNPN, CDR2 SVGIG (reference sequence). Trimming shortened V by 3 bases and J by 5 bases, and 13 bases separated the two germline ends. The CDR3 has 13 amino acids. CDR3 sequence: CAWRGWVLETQYF. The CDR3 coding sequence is TGTGCCTGGAGGGGGTGGGTTTTGGAGACCCAGTACTTC.

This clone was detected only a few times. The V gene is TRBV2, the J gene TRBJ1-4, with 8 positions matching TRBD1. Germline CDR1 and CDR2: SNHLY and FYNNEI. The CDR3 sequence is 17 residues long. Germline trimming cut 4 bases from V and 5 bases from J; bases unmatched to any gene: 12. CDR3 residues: CASSVRPPRTGNEKLFF. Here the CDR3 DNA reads TGTGCCAGCAGTGTGCGGCCCCCGAGGACAGGGAATGAAAAACTGTTTTTT.

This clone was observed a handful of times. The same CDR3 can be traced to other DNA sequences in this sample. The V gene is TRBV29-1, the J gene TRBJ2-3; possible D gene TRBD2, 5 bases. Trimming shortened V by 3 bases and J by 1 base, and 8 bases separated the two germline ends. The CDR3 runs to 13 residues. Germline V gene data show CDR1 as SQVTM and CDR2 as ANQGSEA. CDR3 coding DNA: TGCAGCGTTGACGAGGGTGGCACAGATACGCAGTATTTT. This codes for CSVDEGGTDTQYF.

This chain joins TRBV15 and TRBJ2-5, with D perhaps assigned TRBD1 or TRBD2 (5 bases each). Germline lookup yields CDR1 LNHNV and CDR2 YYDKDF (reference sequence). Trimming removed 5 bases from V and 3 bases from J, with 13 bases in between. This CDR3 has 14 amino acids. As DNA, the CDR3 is TGTGCCACCAGCCCGGGGACGGATGAAGAGACCCAGTACTTC. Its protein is CATSPGTDEETQYF. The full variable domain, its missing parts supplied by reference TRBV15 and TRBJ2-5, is DAMVIQNPRYQVTQFGKPVTLSCSQTLNHNVMYWYQQKSSQAPKLLFHYYDKDFNNEADTPDNFQSRRPNTSFCFLDIRSPGLGDTAMYLCATSPGTDEETQYFGPGTRLLVL.

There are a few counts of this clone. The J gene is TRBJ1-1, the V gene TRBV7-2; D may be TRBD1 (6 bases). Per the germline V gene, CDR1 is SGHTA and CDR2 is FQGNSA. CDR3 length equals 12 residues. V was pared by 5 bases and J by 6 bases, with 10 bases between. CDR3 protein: CASSPAGAEAFF. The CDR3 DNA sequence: TGTGCCAGCAGCCCCGCAGGGGCTGAAGCTTTCTTT.

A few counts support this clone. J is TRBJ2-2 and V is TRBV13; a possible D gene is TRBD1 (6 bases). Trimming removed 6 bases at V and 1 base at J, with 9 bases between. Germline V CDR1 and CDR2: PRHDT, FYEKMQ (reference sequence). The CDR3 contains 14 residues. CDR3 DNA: TGTGCCAGCAGACGGGGACAGAACACCGGGGAGCTGTTTTTT. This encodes CASRRGQNTGELFF. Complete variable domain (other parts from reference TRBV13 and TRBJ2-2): AAGVIQSPRHLIKEKRETATLKCYPIPRHDTVYWYQQGPGQDPQFLISFYEKMQSDKGSIPDRFSAQQFSDYHSELNMSSLELGDSALYFCASRRGQNTGELFFGEGSRLTVL.

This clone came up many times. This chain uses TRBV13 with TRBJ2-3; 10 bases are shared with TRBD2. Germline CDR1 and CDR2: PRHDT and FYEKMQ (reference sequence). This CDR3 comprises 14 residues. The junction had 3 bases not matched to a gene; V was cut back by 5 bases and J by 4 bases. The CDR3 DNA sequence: TGTGCCAGCAGCACAGGGACTAGCGCAGATACGCAGTATTTT. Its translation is CASSTGTSADTQYF.

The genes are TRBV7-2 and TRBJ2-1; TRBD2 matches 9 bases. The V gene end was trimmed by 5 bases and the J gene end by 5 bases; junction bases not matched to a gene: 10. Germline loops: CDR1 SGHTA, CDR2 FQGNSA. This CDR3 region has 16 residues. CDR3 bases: TGTGCCAGCAGCGGAGCGGGAGGAAACGGGAACAATGAGCAGTTCTTC. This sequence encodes CASSGAGGNGNNEQFF.

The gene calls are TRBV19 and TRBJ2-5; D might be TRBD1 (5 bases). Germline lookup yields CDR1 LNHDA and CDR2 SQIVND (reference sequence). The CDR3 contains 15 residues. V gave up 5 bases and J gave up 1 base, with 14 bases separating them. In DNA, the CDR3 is TGTGCCAGTAGTGAGAGACAGCTCCTCCAAGAGACCCAGTACTTC. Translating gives CASSERQLLQETQYF.

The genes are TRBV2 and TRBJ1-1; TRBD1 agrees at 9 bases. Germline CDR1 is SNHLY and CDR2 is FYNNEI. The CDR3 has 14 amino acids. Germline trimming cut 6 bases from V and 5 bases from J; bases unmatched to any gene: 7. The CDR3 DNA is TGTGCCAGCAGGGGGACAGGGCTTGGGACTGAAGCTTTCTTT. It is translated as CASRGTGLGTEAFF.

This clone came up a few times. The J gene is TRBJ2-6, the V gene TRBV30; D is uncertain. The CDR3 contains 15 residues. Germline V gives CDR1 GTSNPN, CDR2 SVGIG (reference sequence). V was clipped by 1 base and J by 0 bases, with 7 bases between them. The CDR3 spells CAWSGGRSGANVLTF. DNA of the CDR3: TGTGCCTGGAGTGGAGGACGCTCTGGGGCCAACGTCCTGACTTTC.

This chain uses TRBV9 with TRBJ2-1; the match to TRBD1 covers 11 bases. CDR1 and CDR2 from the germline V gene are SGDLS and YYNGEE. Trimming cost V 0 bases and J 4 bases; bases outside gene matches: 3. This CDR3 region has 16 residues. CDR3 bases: TGTGCCAGCAGCGTAGCTGGGACAGGGGGATACAATGAGCAGTTCTTC. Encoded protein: CASSVAGTGGYNEQFF.

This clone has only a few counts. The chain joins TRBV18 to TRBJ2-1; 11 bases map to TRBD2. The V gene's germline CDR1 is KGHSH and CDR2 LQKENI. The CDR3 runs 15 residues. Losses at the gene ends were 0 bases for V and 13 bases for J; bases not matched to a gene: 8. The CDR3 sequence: CASSPPELAGEKQFF. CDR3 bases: TGTGCCAGCTCACCACCGGAACTAGCGGGAGAGAAACAGTTCTTC.

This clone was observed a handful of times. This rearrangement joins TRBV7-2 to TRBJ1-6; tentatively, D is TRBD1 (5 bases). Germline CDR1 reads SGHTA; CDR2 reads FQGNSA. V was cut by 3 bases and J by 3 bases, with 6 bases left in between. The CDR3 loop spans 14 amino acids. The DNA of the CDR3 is TGTGCCAGCAGCTTGGACAACTATAATTCACCCCTCCACTTT. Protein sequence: CASSLDNYNSPLHF.

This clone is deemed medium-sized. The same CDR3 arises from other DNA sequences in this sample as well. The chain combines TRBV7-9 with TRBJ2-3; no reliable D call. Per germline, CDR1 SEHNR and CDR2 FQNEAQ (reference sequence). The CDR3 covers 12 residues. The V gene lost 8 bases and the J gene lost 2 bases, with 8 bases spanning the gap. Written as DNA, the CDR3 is TGTGCCAGCTCGCCGGACACAGATACGCAGTATTTT. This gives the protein CASSPDTDTQYF.

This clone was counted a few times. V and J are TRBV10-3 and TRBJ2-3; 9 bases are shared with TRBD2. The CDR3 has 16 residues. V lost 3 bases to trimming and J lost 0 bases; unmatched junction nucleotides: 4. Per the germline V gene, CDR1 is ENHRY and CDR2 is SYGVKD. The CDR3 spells CAISERAGGSTDTQYF. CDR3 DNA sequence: TGTGCCATCAGTGAAAGGGCGGGAGGGAGCACAGATACGCAGTATTTT.

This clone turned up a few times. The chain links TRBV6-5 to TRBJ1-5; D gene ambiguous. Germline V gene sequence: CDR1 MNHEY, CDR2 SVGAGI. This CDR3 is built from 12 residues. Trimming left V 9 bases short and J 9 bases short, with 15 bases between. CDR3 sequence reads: CASAGRSGPQHF. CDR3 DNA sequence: TGTGCCAGTGCGGGTCGTTCTGGGCCCCAGCATTTT.

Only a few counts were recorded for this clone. The CDR3 DNA sequence: TGTGCCAGCAGCTCCGGGACAGGGAAGAACAATGAGCAGTTCTTC. This translates into CASSSGTGKNNEQFF. V usage is TRBV5-6 and J usage is TRBJ2-1, with TRBD1 identical over 9 bases. The CDR3 is 15 residues long. Germline CDR1 and CDR2: SGHDT and YYEEEE. The J segment lost 5 bases and the V segment lost 3 bases, leaving 6 bases of the junction unmatched.

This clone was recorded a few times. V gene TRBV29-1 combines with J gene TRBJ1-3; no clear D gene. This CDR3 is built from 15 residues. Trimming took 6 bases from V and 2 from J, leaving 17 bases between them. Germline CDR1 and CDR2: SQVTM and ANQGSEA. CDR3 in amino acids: CSVDSTGIAGNTIYF. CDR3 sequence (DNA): TGCAGCGTCGACTCGACGGGGATCGCTGGAAACACCATATATTTT. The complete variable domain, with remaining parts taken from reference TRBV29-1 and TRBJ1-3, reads SAVISQKPSRDICQRGTSLTIQCQVDSQVTMMFWYRQQPGQSLTLIATANQGSEATYESGFVIDKFPISRPNLTFSTLTVSNMSPEDSSIYLCSVDSTGIAGNTIYFGEGSWLTVV.

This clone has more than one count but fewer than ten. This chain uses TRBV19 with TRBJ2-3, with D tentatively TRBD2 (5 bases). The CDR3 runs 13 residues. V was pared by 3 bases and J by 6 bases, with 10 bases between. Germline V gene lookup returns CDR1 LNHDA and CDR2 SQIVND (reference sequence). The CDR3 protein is CASSIAQRDTQYF. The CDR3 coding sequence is TGTGCCAGTAGTATTGCCCAGCGGGATACGCAGTATTTT.

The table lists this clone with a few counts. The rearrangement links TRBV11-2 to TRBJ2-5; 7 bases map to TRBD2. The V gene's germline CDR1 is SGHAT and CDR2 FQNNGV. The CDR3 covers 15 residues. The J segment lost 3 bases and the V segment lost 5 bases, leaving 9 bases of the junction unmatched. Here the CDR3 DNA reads TGTGCCAGCAGCCCCTGGGCTAGCGGTGAAGAGACCCAGTACTTC. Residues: CASSPWASGEETQYF.

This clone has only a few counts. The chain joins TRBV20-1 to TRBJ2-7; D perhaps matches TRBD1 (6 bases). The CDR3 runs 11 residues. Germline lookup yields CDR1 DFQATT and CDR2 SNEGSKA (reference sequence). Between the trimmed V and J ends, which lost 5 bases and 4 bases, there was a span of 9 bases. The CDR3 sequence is CSALGQYEQYF. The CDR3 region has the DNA TGCAGTGCTCTGGGACAATACGAGCAGTACTTC.